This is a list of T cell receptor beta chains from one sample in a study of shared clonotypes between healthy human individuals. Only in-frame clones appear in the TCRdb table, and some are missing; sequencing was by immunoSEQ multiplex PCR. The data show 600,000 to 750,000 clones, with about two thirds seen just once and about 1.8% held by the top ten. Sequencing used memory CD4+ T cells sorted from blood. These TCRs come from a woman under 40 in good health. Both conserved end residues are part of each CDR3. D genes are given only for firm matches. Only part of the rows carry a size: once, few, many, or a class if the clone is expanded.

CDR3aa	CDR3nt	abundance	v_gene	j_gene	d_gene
CASSLAGGGGNEQYF	TGTGCCAGCAGCTTAGCCGGGGGCGGGGGAAACGAGCAGTACTTC	-	TRBV7-8	TRBJ2-7	-
CASSSGHHLSGKLFF	TGTGCCAGTAGTTCGGGACATCACTTGTCTGGAAAACTGTTTTTT	few	TRBV19	TRBJ1-4	-
CASSKTASGANVLTF	TGTGCCAGCAGCAAAACAGCCTCTGGGGCCAACGTCCTGACTTTC	once	TRBV21-1	TRBJ2-6	-
CASSLLLGTETQYF	TGTGCCAGCAGCTTGTTACTAGGTACAGAGACCCAGTACTTC	-	TRBV5-4	TRBJ2-5	-
CASSSDFEQYF	TGTGCCAGTAGTTCAGATTTCGAGCAGTACTTC	-	TRBV19	TRBJ2-7	-
CASSPRLGGRTGELFF	TGTGCCAGCTCACCGCGATTAGGAGGGAGGACCGGGGAGCTGTTTTTT	-	TRBV18	TRBJ2-2	-
CASSGQLLGQSEAFF	TGTGCCAGTAGTGGTCAACTTTTAGGACAGAGCGAAGCTTTCTTT	-	TRBV19	TRBJ1-1	-
CASSLVAGSETQYF	TGTGCCAGCAGCTTAGTGGCGGGAAGTGAGACCCAGTACTTC	-	TRBV7-9	TRBJ2-5	-
CASSLGLQANGYTF	TGTGCCAGTAGCCTAGGACTCCAAGCAAATGGCTACACCTTC	few	TRBV19	TRBJ1-2	-
CASSVKGAGAYEQYF	TGTGCCAGCAGTGTGAAGGGAGCGGGGGCCTACGAGCAGTACTTC	-	TRBV2	TRBJ2-7	TRBD2
CASSWERSTGELFF	TGCGCCAGCAGCTGGGAGCGTTCGACCGGGGAGCTGTTTTTT	-	TRBV5-1	TRBJ2-2	-
CASSEGLASGELFF	TGTGCCAGCAGTGAGGGACTAGCGTCCGGGGAGCTGTTTTTT	-	TRBV6-1	TRBJ2-2	TRBD2
CSVAPGMDEQFF	TGCAGCGTGGCCCCAGGGATGGATGAGCAGTTCTTC	-	TRBV29-1	TRBJ2-1	-
CATSSEQLNTEAFF	TGTGCCACCAGCAGCGAACAGCTGAACACTGAAGCTTTCTTT	once	TRBV15	TRBJ1-1	-
CASSTRSSGSTYEQYF	TGTGCCAGTAGTACCAGATCTAGCGGGAGTACCTACGAGCAGTACTTC	few	TRBV19	TRBJ2-7	TRBD2
CASKGQSSNQPQHF	TGTGCCAGCAAGGGACAGTCTAGCAATCAGCCCCAGCATTTT	-	TRBV6-1	TRBJ1-5	TRBD1
CASSSRDLTYEQYF	TGTGCCAGCAGCTCCCGGGACTTAACCTACGAGCAGTACTTC	once	TRBV7-9	TRBJ2-7	-